This note documents a single T cell receptor (beta chain) sequence. Its antigen is not known. The data stem from a study of cytomegalovirus exposure and HLA in healthy donors. Notes on the study in general: Both high specificity and high sensitivity reportedly marked the classifier's diagnosis of cytomegalovirus status. By HLA locus, TCR association rates varied in a later analysis, with DRB1 showing the most and HLA-C the fewest.

Despite likely unrecorded immune exposures, the donors were nominally healthy at the time of sampling. PCR employed 60 Vbeta and 13 Jbeta primers. Here immunoSEQ multiplex PCR was the method, and the copy in TCRdb shows in-frame clones only, minus some. The profile covers about 160,000 clones, with around 76% appearing a single time and 2% to 2.5% taken by the ten largest. This CDR3 is 13 amino acids long. CDR1 and CDR2 from the germline V gene are MNHEY and SVGAGI. V shed 5 bases and J shed 6 bases, with 14 bases lying between them. This TCR derives from a female donor in good health and CMV-seronegative. The sample comprised PBMCs. V and J are TRBV6-5 and TRBJ2-7; D perhaps matches TRBD1 (6 bases). DNA of the CDR3: TGTGCCAGCAGTGAGGGGGAGAAAGGCGAGCAGTACTTC. Amino acids: CASSEGEKGEQYF.